Following are 22 T cell receptor beta chains from one sample sequenced in a study of T cells after yellow fever vaccination. From the 5' RACE reads, TCRdb called clonotypes with MiXCR, one entry per CDR3 protein. The sample includes about 210,000 distinct CDR3 sequences, 3% to 4% of them seen just once. The source material was CD4+ T cells sorted from PBMCs, sampled 10 days after the yellow fever booster vaccination. All receptors derive from a man aged 18 to 30 who received the YFV17D yellow fever vaccine.

CDR3 protein: CASSPRQGLRYEQYF. The DNA for the CDR3 is TGCGCCAGCAGCCCGAGACAGGGGCTGAGGTACGAGCAGTACTTC. The chain couples TRBV5-1 to TRBJ2-7; 8 bases map to TRBD1. The germline V gene encodes CDR1 SGHRS and CDR2 YFSETQ. The trim removed 4 bases at V and 4 bases at J, leaving 10 bases unmatched. The CDR3 covers 15 residues. Using reference TRBV5-1 and TRBJ2-7 for the parts outside the CDR3, the full variable domain is KAGVTQTPRYLIKTRGQQVTLSCSPISGHRSVSWYQQTPGQGLQFLFEYFSETQRNKGNFPGRFSGRQFSNSRSEMNVSTLELGDSALYLCASSPRQGLRYEQYFGPGTRLTVT.

This clonotype occurred many times. This chain links TRBV11-2 with TRBJ2-3, with D perhaps matching TRBD2 (6 bases). The length of the CDR3 is 13 residues. Germline loops: CDR1 SGHAT, CDR2 FQNNGV. Trimming left V 3 bases short and J 4 bases short, with 8 bases between. CDR3 in amino acids: CASSFTGADTQYF. CDR3 DNA: TGTGCCAGCAGCTTCACGGGGGCAGATACGCAGTATTTT.

This clonotype was counted at least ten times. This chain connects TRBV6-5 to TRBJ2-7; 7 nucleotides align to TRBD1. From germline, CDR1 is MNHEY and CDR2 SVGAGI. The CDR3 extends over 13 amino acids. V lost 0 bases to trimming and J lost 12 bases; unmatched junction nucleotides: 8. The CDR3 sequence is CASSYSGDSHLYF. CDR3 nucleotide sequence: TGTGCCAGCAGTTACTCTGGGGACAGCCATTTGTACTTC.

This clonotype was seen more than once but under ten times. The chain links TRBV5-1 to TRBJ2-5, with D uncertain. There are 14 residues in the CDR3. Germline V gene sequence: CDR1 SGHRS, CDR2 YFSETQ. V shed 10 bases and J shed 1 base, with 17 bases lying between them. The CDR3 protein is CASRSGQPQETQYF. The CDR3 coding sequence is TGCGCCTCCAGAAGTGGGCAGCCCCAAGAGACCCAGTACTTC. Supplemented by reference TRBV5-1 and TRBJ2-5, the full variable domain reads KAGVTQTPRYLIKTRGQQVTLSCSPISGHRSVSWYQQTPGQGLQFLFEYFSETQRNKGNFPGRFSGRQFSNSRSEMNVSTLELGDSALYLCASRSGQPQETQYFGPGTRLLVL.

This clonotype came up many times. The chain has TRBV20-1 and TRBJ2-1, with 9 bases fitting TRBD1. The CDR3 loop spans 15 amino acids. Germline-derived CDR1 and CDR2 are DFQATT and SNEGSKA (reference sequence). V shed 6 bases and J 9 bases; nucleotides not matched to a gene: 15. In nucleotides, the CDR3 is TGCAGTGCGCGCGCCGGGACAGGGTATGCCGTTGAGCAGTTCTTC. Translating gives CSARAGTGYAVEQFF.

This clonotype was seen a few times. The chain has TRBV3-1 and TRBJ2-5, with D possibly being TRBD1 (6 bases). From germline, CDR1 is LGHDT and CDR2 YNNKEL (reference sequence). With 10 bases removed from V and 2 bases from J, the gap between germline ends came to 17 bases. The CDR3 is 14 amino acids. In DNA, the CDR3 is TGTGCCACCTTAAACAGGGTCGATCAAGAGACCCAGTACTTC. Translated: CATLNRVDQETQYF.

This clonotype has only a few counts. This CDR3 reads CASSPGERQPQHF. The CDR3 DNA reads TGTGCCAGCTCACCAGGGGAGCGACAGCCCCAGCATTTT. The V and J genes are TRBV18 and TRBJ1-5, with D uncertain. Trimming took 2 bases from V and 7 from J, leaving 9 bases between them. Germline CDR1 reads KGHSH; CDR2 reads LQKENI. The CDR3 totals 13 residues. Looking up the rest from reference TRBV18 and TRBJ1-5 gives the full variable domain: NAGVMQNPRHLVRRRGQEARLRCSPMKGHSHVYWYRQLPEEGLKFMVYLQKENIIDESGMPKERFSAEFPKEGPSILRIQQVVRGDSAAYFCASSPGERQPQHFGDGTRLSIL.

This clonotype was seen ten or more times. This chain connects TRBV4-1 to TRBJ2-3; the D is unclear. CDR1 and CDR2 (germline): MGHRA, YSYEKL. This CDR3 is built from 17 residues. Trimming shortened V by 1 base and J by 1 base, and 15 bases separated the two germline ends. CDR3 region: CASSQAISSLGTDTQYF. For the CDR3, the DNA is TGCGCCAGCAGCCAAGCGATAAGCAGCTTGGGCACAGATACGCAGTATTTT.

This clonotype appeared many times. The V gene is TRBV6-2 or TRBV6-3, the J gene TRBJ2-3; 7 bases align to TRBD1. V lost 6 bases, J lost 3 bases, and 9 bases stayed unmatched. The germline V gene has CDR1 MNHEY and CDR2 SVGEGT. The CDR3 covers 15 residues. CDR3 sequence reads: CASSRPGTETDTQYF. CDR3 nucleotide sequence: TGTGCCAGCAGCCGTCCCGGGACAGAAACAGATACGCAGTATTTT.

In this sample, this clonotype turned up many times. The chain recombines TRBV7-9 with TRBJ1-2, with TRBD1 identical over 10 bases. This CDR3 comprises 15 residues. Germline CDR1 is SEHNR and CDR2 is FQNEAQ (reference sequence). V gave up 5 bases and J gave up 8 bases; unmatched junction bases: 11. The CDR3 is CASSPTLTGGDGYTF. The CDR3 nucleotides are TGTGCCAGCAGCCCGACCTTGACAGGGGGCGACGGCTACACCTTC.

This clonotype was counted only a few times. The genes are TRBV18 and TRBJ1-5, with a tentative D call TRBD1 (6 bases). The CDR3 covers 14 residues. V was shortened by 3 bases and J by 4 bases, with 10 bases between the two germline ends. Germline CDR1 and CDR2: KGHSH and LQKENI. CDR3 DNA: TGTGCCAGCTCACCGGACCAGGGGAATCAGCCCCAGCATTTT. This encodes CASSPDQGNQPQHF.

In this sample, this clonotype turned up a few times. The genes are TRBV20-1 and TRBJ1-1; D is possibly TRBD1 (5 bases). The CDR3 runs to 12 residues. With 7 bases removed from V and 3 bases from J, the gap between germline ends came to 12 bases. The germline V gene has CDR1 DFQATT and CDR2 SNEGSKA (reference sequence). The CDR3 sequence: CSVPGLYTEAFF. In DNA, the CDR3 is TGCAGTGTTCCAGGGTTGTACACTGAAGCTTTCTTT.

This clonotype was detected ten times or more. This chain joins TRBV4-3 and TRBJ2-2; tentative D call: TRBD2 (6 bases). Germline CDR1 and CDR2: LGHNA and YSLEER. Between the trimmed V and J ends, which lost 4 bases and 6 bases, there was a span of 12 bases. This CDR3 is 14 amino acids long. CDR3 nucleotide sequence: TGCGCCAGCAGCCTGGCCGAGCGGGCCGGGGAGCTGTTTTTT. It yields the protein CASSLAERAGELFF.

There are many counts of this clonotype. This CDR3 is CASSHHRDDTEAFF. CDR3 nucleotides: TGTGCCAGCAGCCATCACAGGGACGACACTGAAGCTTTCTTT. The rearrangement links TRBV3-1 to TRBJ1-1, with D possibly TRBD1 on 6 matching bases. CDR1 and CDR2 (germline): LGHDT, YNNKEL (reference sequence). The CDR3 is 14 residues long. Trimming took 3 bases from V and 3 from J, leaving 11 bases between them. Looking up the rest from reference TRBV3-1 and TRBJ1-1 gives the full variable domain: DTAVSQTPKYLVTQMGNDKSIKCEQNLGHDTMYWYKQDSKKFLKIMFSYNNKELIINETVPNRFSPKSPDKAHLNLHINSLELGDSAVYFCASSHHRDDTEAFFGQGTRLTVV.

The chain combines TRBV4-1 with TRBJ2-7; D gene ambiguous. With 2 bases removed from V and 1 base from J, the gap between germline ends came to 15 bases. CDR1 and CDR2 from the germline V gene are MGHRA and YSYEKL. The CDR3 runs 16 residues. DNA of the CDR3: TGCGCCAGCAGCCAATCGATACACTCTATTTCCTACGAGCAGTACGTC. Amino acid sequence: CASSQSIHSISYEQYV.

The chain links TRBV29-1 to TRBJ1-2; no clear D gene. Germline V gene sequence: CDR1 SQVTM, CDR2 ANQGSEA. This CDR3 comprises 13 residues. Deletions cut 8 bases from V and 8 bases from J, with 21 bases between. The CDR3 spells CSISPSGVRGYTF. CDR3 in DNA: TGCAGCATTTCCCCATCCGGAGTACGGGGCTACACCTTC. Combining the CDR3 with reference TRBV29-1 and TRBJ1-2 gives the whole variable domain SAVISQKPSRDICQRGTSLTIQCQVDSQVTMMFWYRQQPGQSLTLIATANQGSEATYESGFVIDKFPISRPNLTFSTLTVSNMSPEDSSIYLCSISPSGVRGYTFGSGTRLTVV.

This clonotype turned up a few times. V is TRBV6-1 and J is TRBJ1-5, with D unresolved. The CDR3 covers 15 residues. CDR1 MNHNS and CDR2 SASEGT come from the germline V gene. V lost 5 bases and J 1 base, leaving 12 bases between the germline ends. CDR3 DNA sequence: TGTGCCAGCAGTACCATGCGCCGAAGCAATCAGCCCCAGCATTTT. This gives the protein CASSTMRRSNQPQHF.

This clonotype was detected only a few times. The J gene is TRBJ1-2, the V gene TRBV18; D is ambiguous. The CDR3 has 13 amino acids. Germline CDR1 and CDR2: KGHSH and LQKENI. Trimming stripped 3 bases from V and 6 bases from J, with 11 bases between. CDR3 protein: CASSPLDGDGYTF. CDR3 nucleotides: TGTGCCAGCTCACCCCTGGACGGGGATGGCTACACCTTC.

The chain combines TRBV19 with TRBJ1-2; D not resolved. Germline V gives CDR1 LNHDA, CDR2 SQIVND (reference sequence). The V gene lost 7 bases and the J gene lost 0 bases, with 12 bases spanning the gap. This CDR3 is 14 amino acids long. The CDR3 DNA follows: TGTGCCAGTAAGCGCGGAACCTCTAACTATGGCTACACCTTC. Protein sequence: CASKRGTSNYGYTF.

In this sample, this clonotype turned up many times. The V and J genes are TRBV6-5 and TRBJ2-2; D is perhaps TRBD2 (5 bases). V was clipped by 6 bases and J by 7 bases, with 18 bases between them. The CDR3 runs 15 residues. The germline V gene has CDR1 MNHEY and CDR2 SVGAGI. The CDR3 spells CASRRGGLTIGELFF. CDR3 coding DNA: TGTGCCAGCAGGCGCGGCGGGTTAACCATCGGGGAGCTGTTTTTT.

This clonotype was picked up a small number of times. Here the CDR3 reads CSAPRASGGQETQYF. In nucleotides, the CDR3 is TGCAGTGCCCCCCGGGCTAGCGGGGGACAAGAGACCCAGTACTTC. V usage is TRBV20-1 and J usage is TRBJ2-5, with 10 bases lining up with TRBD2. Trimming at V came to 6 bases and at J to 2 bases, leaving 9 bases not matched to a gene. The CDR3 is made up of 15 amino acids. Germline values: CDR1 DFQATT, CDR2 SNEGSKA (reference sequence).

This clonotype was picked up a small number of times. In DNA form, the CDR3 reads TGTGCCAGCAGCCGAGAACAGGGCACGAAGGGCACAGATACGCAGTATTTT. Translated: CASSREQGTKGTDTQYF. The rearrangement uses TRBV4-2 and TRBJ2-3; D might be TRBD1 (6 bases). With 4 bases removed from V and 1 base from J, the gap between germline ends came to 18 bases. Germline V lookup: CDR1 LGHNA, CDR2 YNFKEQ. This CDR3 spans 17 amino acids.